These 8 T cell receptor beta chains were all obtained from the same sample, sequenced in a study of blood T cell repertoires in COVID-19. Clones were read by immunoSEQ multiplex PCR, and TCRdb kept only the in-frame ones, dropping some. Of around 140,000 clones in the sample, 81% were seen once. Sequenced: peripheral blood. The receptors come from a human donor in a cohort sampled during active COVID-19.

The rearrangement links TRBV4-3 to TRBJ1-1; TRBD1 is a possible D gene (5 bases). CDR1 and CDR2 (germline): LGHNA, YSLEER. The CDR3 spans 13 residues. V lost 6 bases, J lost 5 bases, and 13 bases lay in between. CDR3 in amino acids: CASSSQEGTEAFF. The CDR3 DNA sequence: TGCGCCAGCAGTTCCCAGGAGGGGACTGAAGCTTTCTTT.

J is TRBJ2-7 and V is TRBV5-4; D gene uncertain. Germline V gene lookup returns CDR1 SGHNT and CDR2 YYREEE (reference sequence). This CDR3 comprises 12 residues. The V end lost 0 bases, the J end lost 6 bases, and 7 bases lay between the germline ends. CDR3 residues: CASSLVVGEQYF. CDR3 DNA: TGTGCCAGCAGCTTGGTGGTCGGCGAGCAGTACTTC.

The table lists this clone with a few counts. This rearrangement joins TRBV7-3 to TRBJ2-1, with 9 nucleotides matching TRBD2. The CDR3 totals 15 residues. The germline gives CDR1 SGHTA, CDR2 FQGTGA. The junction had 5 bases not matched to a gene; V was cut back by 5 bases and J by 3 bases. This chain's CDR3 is CASSRTSVNYNEQFF. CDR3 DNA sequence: TGTGCCAGCAGCCGGACTAGCGTCAACTACAATGAGCAGTTCTTC.

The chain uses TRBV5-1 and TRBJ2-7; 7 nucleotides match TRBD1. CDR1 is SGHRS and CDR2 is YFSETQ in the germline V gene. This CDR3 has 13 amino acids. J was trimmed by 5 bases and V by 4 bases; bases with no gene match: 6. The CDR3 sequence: CASSIQGFHEQYF. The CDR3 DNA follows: TGCGCCAGCAGCATACAGGGGTTCCACGAGCAGTACTTC.

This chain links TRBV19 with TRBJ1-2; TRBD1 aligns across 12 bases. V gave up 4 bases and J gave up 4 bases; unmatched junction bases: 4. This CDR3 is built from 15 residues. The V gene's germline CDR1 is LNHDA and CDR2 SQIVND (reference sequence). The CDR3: CASSTRGQGAYGYTF. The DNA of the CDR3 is TGTGCCAGTAGTACCCGGGGACAGGGGGCCTATGGCTACACCTTC.

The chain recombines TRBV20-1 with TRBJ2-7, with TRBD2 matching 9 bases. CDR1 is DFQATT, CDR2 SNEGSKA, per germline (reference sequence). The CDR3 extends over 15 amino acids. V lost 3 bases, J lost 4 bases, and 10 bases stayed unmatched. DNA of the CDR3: TGCAGTGCTAGTGATGGACTAGCGCTAATTTACGAGCAGTACTTC. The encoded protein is CSASDGLALIYEQYF.

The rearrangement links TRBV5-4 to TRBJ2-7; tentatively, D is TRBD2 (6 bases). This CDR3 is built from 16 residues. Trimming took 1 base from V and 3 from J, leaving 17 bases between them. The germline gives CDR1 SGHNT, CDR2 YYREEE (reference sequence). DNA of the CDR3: TGTGCCAGCAGCTTGCAGGGCGGGAAAAGAAGCTACGAGCAGTACTTC. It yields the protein CASSLQGGKRSYEQYF.

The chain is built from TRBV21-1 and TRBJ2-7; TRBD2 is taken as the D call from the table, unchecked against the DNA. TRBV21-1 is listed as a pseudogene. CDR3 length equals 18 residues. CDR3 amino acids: CASSKRRKGSGSLHEQYF. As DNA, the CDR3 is TGTGCCAGCAGCAAAAGGCGGAAGGGTAGCGGGAGTTTGCACGAGCAGTACTTC.